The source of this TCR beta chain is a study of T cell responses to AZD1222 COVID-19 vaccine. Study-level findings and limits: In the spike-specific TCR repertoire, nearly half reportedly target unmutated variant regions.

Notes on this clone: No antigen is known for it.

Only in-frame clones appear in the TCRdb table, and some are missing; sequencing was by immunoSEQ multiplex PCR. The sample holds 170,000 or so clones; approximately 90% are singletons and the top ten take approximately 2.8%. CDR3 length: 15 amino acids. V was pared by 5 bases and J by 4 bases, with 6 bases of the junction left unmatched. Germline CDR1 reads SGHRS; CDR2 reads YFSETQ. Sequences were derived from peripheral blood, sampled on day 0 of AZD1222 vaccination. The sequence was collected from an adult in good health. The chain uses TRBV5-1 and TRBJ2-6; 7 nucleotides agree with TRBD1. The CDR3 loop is CASRQTGVGANVLTF. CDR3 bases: TGCGCCAGCAGACAAACAGGGGTAGGGGCCAACGTCCTGACTTTC.